This T cell receptor (beta chain) was retrieved from a study of blood T cell repertoires in COVID-19. Study information: In each case, the material was cDNA or gDNA derived from T cells, B-cell-depleted T cells, or PBMCs.

Two negative PCRs, clearance, or symptom resolution were required of recovered Cohort 3 donors. Source study methods: Scientists estimated how many nucleated cells there were by amplifying reference gene primers. This table comes from immunoSEQ multiplex PCR, and its TCRdb copy is limited to in-frame clones, with some not included. V, J and clone size are taken as reported in that table, and D and trimming were inferred from the DNA itself. The sample contains 300,000 to 400,000 clones, 75% to 90% of which appear only once. The CDR3 contains 14 residues. Unmatched junction bases numbered 5, after V lost 3 bases and J lost 5 bases. Germline lookup yields CDR1 KGHSH and CDR2 LQKENI.

This receptor was obtained from a man aged 18 to 29 who had recovered from COVID-19. The V and J genes are TRBV18 and TRBJ2-7; 9 positions match TRBD1. Material for sequencing was PBMCs or T cells enriched from blood (not recorded which). Here the CDR3 DNA reads TGTGCCAGCTCACCCCGGACAGGGGAGGACGAGCAGTACTTC. Amino acid sequence: CASSPRTGEDEQYF.